This T cell receptor (beta chain) was sequenced in a study of cytomegalovirus exposure and HLA in healthy donors. PCR involved 60 Vbeta and 13 Jbeta primers. Only in-frame clones appear in the TCRdb table, and some are missing; sequencing was by immunoSEQ multiplex PCR. The sample has around 200,000 clones, 84% seen once. Notes on the study in general: Some V segments (TRBV6-2 and TRBV6-3 among them) were excluded as indistinguishable. Most of the TCR beta V segments (in an earlier analysis) were productive either about 87% or about 30% of the time. Investigators reported approximately 150 TCR beta chains as tied to cytomegalovirus.

As to this clone: The antigen is undetermined.

The CDR3 is 14 amino acids. Germline loops: CDR1 MNHEY, CDR2 SVGAGI. The ends were cut back, 2 bases at V and 4 bases at J, with 9 bases in the middle. The clonotype originates from a woman between 50 and 59 years old in good health and CMV-seropositive. The sample taken for sequencing was PBMCs. The chain is built from TRBV6-5 and TRBJ1-5, with D hard to call. The CDR3 protein is CASSYNGQNQPQHF. CDR3 nucleotide sequence: TGTGCCAGCAGTTACAACGGTCAAAATCAGCCCCAGCATTTT.